A selection of T cell receptor beta chains follows, all from one sample in a study of T cell responses to AZD1222 COVID-19 vaccine. This table comes from immunoSEQ multiplex PCR, and its TCRdb copy is limited to in-frame clones, with some not included. Here the sample spans about 150,000 clones, around 87% being singletons. Source: peripheral blood, taken 28 days after the second AZD1222 dose. The receptors were sampled from an adult who received the AZD1222 COVID-19 vaccine. The CDR3 runs from the conserved cysteine through the conserved F or W. The order of the fields is clone size, V gene, J gene, D gene, CDR3 DNA, CDR3 protein. The D gene is left open where the match is weak. Size is omitted from some rows. Given values are once, few, many or a class for expanded clones.

NA	TRBV19	TRBJ1-2	TRBD1	TGTGCCAGTAGTACCCGGGACAGCTATGGCTACACCTTC	CASSTRDSYGYTF
NA	TRBV5-6	TRBJ1-2	NA	TGTGCCAGCAGCTTGGTTCAGGGAATGGGGGGCTACACCTTC	CASSLVQGMGGYTF
few	TRBV7-8	TRBJ2-7	NA	TGTGCCAGCAGCTTAGCGAGCTCAGGAGGCTCTTACGAGCAGTACTTC	CASSLASSGGSYEQYF
NA	TRBV5-1	TRBJ1-3	NA	TGCGCCAGCAGCTTGGGGGGAACAGGAAACACCATATATTTT	CASSLGGTGNTIYF
NA	TRBV3-1/TRBV3-2	TRBJ2-1	TRBD2	TGTGCCAGCAGCCATAGGGGAAGCGGGAGCCCACATGAGCAGTTCTTC	CASSHRGSGSPHEQFF
NA	TRBV7-9	TRBJ2-1	TRBD2	TGTGCCAGCATTGTCCTCCGAGCGGGAGCGTACAATGAGCAGTTCTTC	CASIVLRAGAYNEQFF
NA	TRBV5-1	TRBJ1-6	NA	TGCGCCAGCAGCCCTGGGGATGAAAATAATTCACCCCTCCACTTT	CASSPGDENNSPLHF
NA	TRBV3-1/TRBV3-2	TRBJ2-7	NA	TGTGCCAGCAGTTACGGGGCAGGGGACATGGGCTACGAGCAGTACTTC	CASSYGAGDMGYEQYF
NA	TRBV6-6	TRBJ2-1	NA	TGTGCCAGCGTAGGCGGGGAATACAATGAGCAGTTCTTC	CASVGGEYNEQFF
NA	TRBV4-3	TRBJ1-6	TRBD1	TGCGCCAGCAGCCCCGGACAGGGGCCAGAGTCACCCCTCCACTTT	CASSPGQGPESPLHF
once	TRBV5-4	TRBJ1-2	NA	TGTGCCAGCAGCTTAGAACCGTCCGGGACGCCTGGCTACACCTTC	CASSLEPSGTPGYTF
NA	TRBV11-3	TRBJ2-1	NA	TGTGCCAGCAGCTTAGATACGGGATTCCTTCATGAGCAGTTCTTC	CASSLDTGFLHEQFF
NA	TRBV9	TRBJ2-7	NA	TGTGCCAGCAGCGTAGGGGTCACAGCCTACGAGCAGTACTTC	CASSVGVTAYEQYF
once	TRBV2	TRBJ1-1	NA	TGTGCCAGCAGTGGGTTTCAGGGGACCACTGAAGCTTTCTTT	CASSGFQGTTEAFF
NA	TRBV6-2/TRBV6-3	TRBJ2-1	TRBD2	TGTGCCAGCAGTTACTCCCCCACTAGCGGGCTCTACAATGAGCAGTTCTTC	CASSYSPTSGLYNEQFF
NA	TRBV5-4	TRBJ2-3	NA	TGTGCCAGCAGCTTGCTTACCGGGTCCGCAGATACGCAGTATTTT	CASSLLTGSADTQYF
NA	TRBV9	TRBJ2-5	NA	TGTGCCAGCAGCCCTAATCGGGGGACAGACCAAGAGACCCAGTACTTC	CASSPNRGTDQETQYF
NA	TRBV7-2	TRBJ2-3	TRBD2	TGTGCCAGCAGCCTAGGGAATAGCGGGGGGGATACGCAGTATTTT	CASSLGNSGGDTQYF
NA	TRBV19	TRBJ1-5	TRBD1	TGTGCCAGTAGTATTTTGGTGGACAGGATGGCTCAGCCCCAGCATTTT	CASSILVDRMAQPQHF
NA	TRBV29-1	TRBJ1-2	NA	TGCAGCGTTGAAGGGATCGCTGGCTATGGCTACACCTTC	CSVEGIAGYGYTF
NA	TRBV15	TRBJ1-5	TRBD1	TGTGCCACCAGCAGGGCAGGACAGGGGGTCCAGCCCCAGCATTTT	CATSRAGQGVQPQHF
few	TRBV25-1	TRBJ2-7	NA	TGTGCCAGCAGTGCGCGGACAGACCCCTCCTACGAGCAGTACTTC	CASSARTDPSYEQYF
NA	TRBV19	TRBJ2-2	TRBD1	TGTGCCAGTAGTCCCTTTCGGACAGGTCCGAACACCGGGGAGCTGTTTTTT	CASSPFRTGPNTGELFF
NA	TRBV18	TRBJ1-6	TRBD1	TGTGCCAGCTCACTCTCCGGACAGGGAAATTCACCCCTCCACTTT	CASSLSGQGNSPLHF
few	TRBV19	TRBJ2-3	TRBD2	TGTGCCAGTAGAAGGTGGCGGGAGGGCACAGATACGCAGTATTTT	CASRRWREGTDTQYF
NA	TRBV29-1	TRBJ1-2	NA	TGCAGCGTTGACGCGGACGGCTACACCTTC	CSVDADGYTF
NA	TRBV2	TRBJ1-4	TRBD1	TGTGCCAGCAGTGAGGGGAACAGGGGGAATGAAAAACTGTTTTTT	CASSEGNRGNEKLFF
NA	TRBV15	TRBJ1-1	NA	TGTGCCACCAGCAGAGATCTAGTCACTGAAGCTTTCTTT	CATSRDLVTEAFF
NA	TRBV10-3	TRBJ2-2	NA	TGTGCCATCAGTGGTACTATTCAGAACACCGGGGAGCTGTTTTTT	CAISGTIQNTGELFF
NA	TRBV6-6	TRBJ1-3	NA	TGTGCCAGCAGTTACTCGGACCGTAGCTCTGGAAACACCATATATTTT	CASSYSDRSSGNTIYF
NA	TRBV18	TRBJ2-2	TRBD1	TGTGCCAGCTCACCAACCTCCGGACAGGGGGGGACCGGGGAGCTGTTTTTT	CASSPTSGQGGTGELFF
NA	TRBV24-1	TRBJ1-5	NA	TGTGCCACTGGTGACGGAGGGGAACATCAGCCCCAGCATTTT	CATGDGGEHQPQHF
NA	TRBV7-9	TRBJ1-1	TRBD1	TGTGCCAGCAGCTTACCGACAGGGGTGGCCGCTGAAGCTTTCTTT	CASSLPTGVAAEAFF
once	TRBV21-1	TRBJ1-4	NA	TGTGCTAAAGGGGGGGCGGAAGAAAAACTGTTTTTT	CAKGGAEEKLFF
NA	TRBV7-6	TRBJ2-7	NA	TGTGCCAGCAGCTTATTCGGAACCTACGAGCAGTACTTC	CASSLFGTYEQYF
NA	TRBV19	TRBJ1-3	NA	TGTGCCAGTAGTGAACAGGGTCACTCTGGAAACACCATATATTTT	CASSEQGHSGNTIYF
NA	TRBV27	TRBJ1-6	NA	TGTGCCAGCAGTTTCGAAGACAAGCATAATTCACCCCTCCACTTT	CASSFEDKHNSPLHF
NA	TRBV28	TRBJ1-4	NA	TGTGCCAGCAGTTTGTGGGATGAAAAACTGTTTTTT	CASSLWDEKLFF
NA	TRBV19	TRBJ2-2	NA	TGTGCCAGTAGTACAGATTCTTTGGGCACCGGGGAGCTGTTTTTT	CASSTDSLGTGELFF
few	TRBV9	TRBJ2-3	TRBD2	TGTGCCAGCAAGGGACTAGCGGGGGATACGCAGTATTTT	CASKGLAGDTQYF
NA	TRBV6-5	TRBJ2-7	NA	TGTGCCACCGGGGTCTCCTACGAGCAGTACTTC	CATGVSYEQYF
NA	TRBV6-2/TRBV6-3	TRBJ2-7	TRBD2	TGTGCCAGCAGTCCGAGGACTAGCGGGGTATACGAGCAGTACTTC	CASSPRTSGVYEQYF
NA	TRBV28	TRBJ1-1	NA	TGTGCCAGCAGTCCATCCTCCCGGAACACTGAAGCTTTCTTT	CASSPSSRNTEAFF
once	TRBV5-6	TRBJ2-1	NA	TGTGCCAGCAGCTTGGCCAGTGGATACAATGAGCAGTTCTTC	CASSLASGYNEQFF
NA	TRBV12-3/TRBV12-4	TRBJ1-2	NA	TGTGCCAGCAGTTTGGCTGTCTATGGCTACACCTTC	CASSLAVYGYTF
NA	TRBV29-1	TRBJ2-7	NA	TGCAGCGTTGAATTGGGAGGGGGGGATTCCTACGAGCAGTACTTC	CSVELGGGDSYEQYF
few	TRBV6-6	TRBJ1-2	NA	TGTGCCAGCAGTTATACTGGGTCTGCCTATGGCTACACCTTC	CASSYTGSAYGYTF
NA	TRBV5-1	TRBJ1-4	TRBD1	TGCGCCAGCAGCGGCGGACAGGTGGCTGAAAAACTGTTTTTT	CASSGGQVAEKLFF
NA	TRBV27	TRBJ2-7	TRBD1	TGTGCCAGCAGATCGATGGGGGACAGGGGGTCCTACGAGCAGTACTTC	CASRSMGDRGSYEQYF
once	TRBV28	TRBJ1-5	NA	TGTGCCAGCAGTGCTATGACAGTCGATCAGCCCCAGCATTTT	CASSAMTVDQPQHF
NA	TRBV28	TRBJ1-1	NA	TGTGCCAGCAGTGGGGGCTTGAACACTGAAGCTTTCTTT	CASSGGLNTEAFF
NA	TRBV5-4	TRBJ2-7	TRBD2	TGTGCCAGCAGCTTGGGTACTAGCGGGCCAACCTACGAGCAGTACTTC	CASSLGTSGPTYEQYF
NA	TRBV7-8	TRBJ2-7	NA	TGTGCCAGCAGTCTAGAGGGGGTAAGCTCCTACGAGCAGTACTTC	CASSLEGVSSYEQYF
NA	TRBV19	TRBJ1-2	TRBD1	TGTGCCAGTAGGAAGGACAGGGAAGTTCCCTATGGCTACACCTTC	CASRKDREVPYGYTF